The 5 T cell receptor beta chains below all came from one sample that was sequenced in a study of cytomegalovirus exposure and HLA in healthy donors. The PCR was carried out with 60 Vbeta primers and 13 Jbeta primers. Some clones are missing from TCRdb's copy, which holds only in-frame ones; the method was immunoSEQ multiplex PCR. The sample lists approximately 190,000 clones; 65% to 85% were seen once. The sequencing input was PBMCs. These receptors came from a woman aged 30 to 39 in good health and CMV-seropositive.

This clone was seen more than once but under ten times. J is TRBJ1-3 and V is TRBV16, with D unresolved. The CDR3 loop spans 13 amino acids. The V end was cut by 3 bases, the J end by 4 bases, with 7 bases between. Germline V lookup: CDR1 KGHSY, CDR2 FQNENV. The CDR3 spells CASSQGSGNTIYF. Written as DNA, the CDR3 is TGTGCCAGCAGCCAGGGGAGCGGAAACACCATATATTTT.

V and J are TRBV5-1 and TRBJ2-7; D possibly corresponds to TRBD1 (6 bases). The CDR3 runs to 13 residues. Germline V gene data show CDR1 as SGHRS and CDR2 as YFSETQ. V lost 0 bases, J lost 3 bases, and 7 bases lay in between. Here the CDR3 DNA reads TGCGCCAGCAGCTTGGACAGGGTCTACGAGCAGTACTTC. Protein: CASSLDRVYEQYF.

CDR3 DNA sequence: TGTGCCAGTTGGGACGGACAGCGATACTATGGCTACACCTTC. Translated: CASWDGQRYYGYTF. The V gene is TRBV7-9, the J gene TRBJ1-2, with D possibly TRBD1 on 6 matching bases. V was clipped by 9 bases and J by 3 bases, with 17 bases between them. This CDR3 has 14 residues. In germline, CDR1 is SEHNR, CDR2 FQNEAQ (reference sequence).

The J gene is TRBJ2-7, the V gene TRBV10-2; possibly TRBD2 for D (6 bases). Trimming took off 6 bases at V and 12 bases at J, with 18 bases between the two ends. CDR1 and CDR2 from the germline V gene are WSHSY and SAAADI. The CDR3 runs to 12 residues. CDR3 loop: CASSGDSGWGYF. Written as DNA, the CDR3 is TGCGCCAGCAGCGGGGACTCCGGGTGGGGGTACTTC.

The chain employs TRBV6-1 and TRBJ1-5; D gene ambiguous. Trimming removed 2 bases from V and 6 bases from J, with 11 bases in between. Germline CDR1 and CDR2: MNHNS and SASEGT. CDR3 length equals 14 residues. CDR3 nucleotides: TGTGCCAGCAGTGAATACGGGAGTAGTCAGCCCCAGCATTTT. This translates into CASSEYGSSQPQHF.